Listed below are T cell receptor beta chains from one sample, sequenced in a study of cytomegalovirus exposure and HLA in healthy donors. Some clones are missing from TCRdb's copy, which holds only in-frame ones; the method was immunoSEQ multiplex PCR. The data show some 100,000 clones, about 75% seen once. Sequencing was carried out using PBMCs. The receptors here all came from a male donor in good health and CMV-seropositive. Each CDR3 is given with its conserved first and last residue. A D gene is named only where the DNA matches it firmly. Expanded clones get a size class; other rows say once, few or many, or leave the size out.

>TRBV30|TRBD1|TRBJ1-3|-
CAWTRGEGARLSSGNTIYF
TGTGCCTGGACTCGAGGAGAGGGGGCCAGACTCTCTTCTGGAAACACCATATATTTT
>TRBV4-3|TRBD2|TRBJ2-3|-
CASSQDSSGGADTQYF
TGCGCCAGCAGCCAAGATTCTAGCGGGGGGGCGGATACGCAGTATTTT
>TRBV5-6|-|TRBJ2-7|-
CASSLSANEQYF
TGTGCCAGCAGCTTGAGTGCTAACGAGCAGTACTTC
>TRBV5-6|-|TRBJ1-1|-
CASTTHRVWNTEAFF
TGTGCCAGCACAACACACAGGGTATGGAACACTGAAGCTTTCTTT
>TRBV4-2|TRBD2|TRBJ2-1|once
CASSQEGLEGEEQFF
TGTGCCAGCAGCCAAGAGGGACTAGAGGGAGAAGAGCAGTTCTTC
>TRBV19|TRBD1|TRBJ2-7|few
CASSIDQGTDYEQYF
TGTGCCAGTAGTATAGATCAAGGGACAGACTACGAGCAGTACTTC
>TRBV12-5|TRBD1|TRBJ2-7|few
CASATRRSTGSTYEQYF
TGTGCTAGTGCCACCCGCCGGTCGACAGGGAGTACCTACGAGCAGTACTTC
>TRBV7-9|-|TRBJ2-6|few
CASSTGESGANVLTF
TGTGCCAGCAGCACGGGGGAATCCGGGGCCAACGTCCTGACTTTC
>TRBV5-6|TRBD1|TRBJ1-5|-
CASSLLRDSSNQPQHF
TGTGCCAGCAGCTTACTCCGGGACAGCAGCAATCAGCCCCAGCATTTT
>TRBV9|TRBD2|TRBJ2-7|-
CASSWSGDSSYEQYF
TGTGCCAGCAGCTGGAGCGGGGATAGCTCCTACGAGCAGTACTTC
>TRBV7-8|TRBD1|TRBJ2-5|few
CASSLGDRGPFQETQYF
TGTGCCAGCAGCTTAGGGGACAGGGGCCCCTTCCAAGAGACCCAGTACTTC
>TRBV7-3|-|TRBJ2-2|-
CASSPGGLGGELFF
TGTGCCAGCAGCCCCGGGGGGCTGGGCGGGGAGCTGTTTTTT
>TRBV30|TRBD1|TRBJ2-7|-
CAWSVQGIPTYEQYF
TGTGCCTGGAGTGTACAGGGGATCCCAACCTACGAGCAGTACTTC
>TRBV15|TRBD1|TRBJ2-7|-
CATSRDPRDRGRDEQYF
TGTGCCACCAGCAGAGACCCCCGGGACAGGGGGCGTGACGAGCAGTACTTC
>TRBV18|-|TRBJ2-5|-
CASSPGTQETQYF
TGTGCCAGCTCACCAGGGACACAAGAGACCCAGTACTTC
>TRBV11-3|-|TRBJ1-6|-
CASSLGTDSPLHF
TGTGCCAGCAGCTTAGGAACGGATTCACCCCTCCACTTT
>TRBV5-1|-|TRBJ1-1|few
CASSRGGASNTEAFF
TGCGCCAGCAGCCGTGGGGGGGCCTCTAACACTGAAGCTTTCTTT
>TRBV19|-|TRBJ2-1|-
CASSTLGGNEQFF
TGTGCCAGTAGTACCCTCGGGGGAAATGAGCAGTTCTTC
>TRBV29-1|-|TRBJ1-3|-
CSVAYEDGHSGNTIYF
TGCAGCGTAGCCTACGAGGATGGCCACTCTGGAAACACCATATATTTT
>TRBV28|TRBD1|TRBJ1-5|-
CASSFPGGAHQPQHF
TGTGCCAGCAGTTTCCCAGGGGGAGCCCATCAGCCCCAGCATTTT
>TRBV19|TRBD1|TRBJ1-2|-
CASSRTGGLYGYTF
TGTGCCAGTAGTAGGACAGGGGGTCTCTATGGCTACACCTTC
>TRBV11-2|TRBD1|TRBJ1-2|-
CASSPSFGQVRWNGYTF
TGTGCCAGCAGCCCCTCATTCGGACAGGTCCGATGGAATGGCTACACCTTC
>TRBV7-2|-|TRBJ2-2|-
CASRPWDTGAGELFF
TGTGCCAGCCGTCCTTGGGACACCGGGGCCGGGGAGCTGTTTTTT
>TRBV5-6|-|TRBJ2-5|-
CASSLAGRETQYF
TGTGCCAGCAGCTTGGCTGGGAGGGAGACCCAGTACTTC
>TRBV4-2|TRBD2|TRBJ2-7|-
CASSETSGYEQYF
TGTGCCAGCAGCGAGACTAGCGGATACGAGCAGTACTTC
>TRBV19|TRBD1|TRBJ1-2|-
CASSKQGTYGYTF
TGTGCCAGTAGCAAACAGGGGACCTATGGCTACACCTTC
>TRBV4-3|-|TRBJ1-1|few
CASSQDQGWGAEAFF
TGCGCCAGCAGCCAAGATCAGGGATGGGGGGCTGAAGCTTTCTTT
>TRBV7-8|TRBD1|TRBJ1-4|-
CASSFGQAATNEKLFF
TGTGCCAGCAGCTTCGGACAGGCCGCAACTAATGAAAAACTGTTTTTT
>TRBV25-1|-|TRBJ1-4|-
CASRAGQTNEKLFF
TGTGCCAGCAGAGCAGGGCAGACTAATGAAAAACTGTTTTTT
>TRBV7-8|TRBD2|TRBJ2-3|-
CASSLLVQRGAVDTQYF
TGTGCCAGCAGCCTCCTGGTGCAGCGGGGGGCGGTAGACACGCAGTATTTT
>TRBV28|-|TRBJ1-1|-
CASSPPSNTEAFF
TGTGCCAGCAGTCCACCGAGTAACACTGAAGCTTTCTTT
>TRBV5-1|TRBD1|TRBJ2-7|-
CASSLAPGQGDEQYF
TGCGCCAGCAGCTTGGCGCCGGGACAGGGCGACGAGCAGTACTTC
>TRBV9|-|TRBJ2-3|-
CASSVGMEWSTDTQYF
TGTGCCAGCAGCGTAGGGATGGAGTGGAGCACAGATACGCAGTATTTT
>TRBV20-1|-|TRBJ1-3|-
CSVLAERTIYF
TGCAGTGTTCTAGCCGAACGGACCATATATTTT
>TRBV5-1|-|TRBJ1-1|-
CASNWDRGSEAFF
TGCGCCAGCAATTGGGACCGGGGGTCTGAAGCTTTCTTT
>TRBV19|-|TRBJ1-5|-
CAAGVDDIAPQHF
TGTGCCGCGGGGGTGGACGACATAGCGCCCCAGCATTTT
>TRBV7-9|-|TRBJ1-2|-
CASSLLGGWDGYPF
TGTGCCAGCAGCCTCCTCGGAGGGTGGGATGGCTACCCCTTC
>TRBV23-1|-|TRBJ2-6|-
CARQQLEGNSSGANVLTF
TGCGCCCGCCAGCAACTGGAGGGGAATAGCTCTGGGGCCAACGTCCTGACTTTC
>TRBV19|-|TRBJ1-6|-
CASSGDVGLDSPLHF
TGTGCCAGTAGTGGAGATGTTGGGTTGGATTCACCCCTCCACTTT
>TRBV10-3|TRBD1|TRBJ2-1|few
CAISEDRGRSNEQFF
TGTGCCATCAGTGAGGACAGGGGACGGAGCAATGAGCAGTTCTTC
>TRBV19|TRBD1|TRBJ1-6|-
CASSGQGHSPLHF
TGTGCCAGTAGTGGACAGGGTCATTCACCCCTCCACTTT
>TRBV21-1|-|TRBJ1-1|-
CASSKAPLLTAMNTEAFF
TGTGCCAGCAGCAAAGCGCCCTTACTGACAGCAATGAACACTGAAGCTTTCTTT
>TRBV5-4|TRBD1|TRBJ2-3|-
CASSGTGTETQYF
TGTGCCAGCAGCGGTACCGGGACAGAAACGCAGTATTTT
>TRBV9|-|TRBJ2-2|-
CASSVAGTKNTGELFF
TGTGCCAGCAGCGTAGCTGGGACAAAGAACACCGGGGAGCTGTTTTTT
>TRBV7-8|-|TRBJ1-3|-
CASSPNGDSGNTIYF
TGTGCCAGCAGCCCCAACGGGGATTCTGGAAACACCATATATTTT
>TRBV9|-|TRBJ1-3|few
CASRDDRQSGNTIYF
TGTGCCAGCAGGGATGACAGGCAATCTGGAAACACCATATATTTT
>TRBV28|TRBD1|TRBJ1-2|-
CASRQGVANYGYTF
TGTGCCAGCAGGCAGGGGGTAGCTAACTATGGCTACACCTTC
>TRBV7-9|-|TRBJ2-5|-
CASSPLVVYQETQYF
TGTGCCAGCAGCCCCCTAGTGGTCTACCAAGAGACCCAGTACTTC
>TRBV4-2|-|TRBJ1-1|-
CASSLGGRMNTEAFF
TGTGCCAGCAGCCTGGGGGGGCGGATGAACACTGAAGCTTTCTTT
>TRBV30|-|TRBJ1-2|once
CAWSANLDGYTF
TGTGCCTGGAGTGCTAATTTGGATGGCTACACCTTC
>TRBV18|-|TRBJ1-1|-
CASSPIRRTEAFF
TGTGCCAGCTCACCGATAAGGAGGACTGAAGCTTTCTTT
>TRBV9|-|TRBJ1-5|few
CARGHPGNQPQHF
TGTGCCAGAGGACACCCTGGAAATCAGCCCCAGCATTTT
>TRBV2|-|TRBJ2-7|-
CASSEEGAQPYEQYF
TGTGCCAGCAGTGAAGAGGGAGCCCAACCCTACGAGCAGTACTTC
>TRBV30|TRBD1|TRBJ1-6|-
CAWSVASPLDRGQSPLHF
TGTGCCTGGAGTGTAGCCTCCCCCCTAGACAGGGGGCAGTCACCCCTCCACTTT